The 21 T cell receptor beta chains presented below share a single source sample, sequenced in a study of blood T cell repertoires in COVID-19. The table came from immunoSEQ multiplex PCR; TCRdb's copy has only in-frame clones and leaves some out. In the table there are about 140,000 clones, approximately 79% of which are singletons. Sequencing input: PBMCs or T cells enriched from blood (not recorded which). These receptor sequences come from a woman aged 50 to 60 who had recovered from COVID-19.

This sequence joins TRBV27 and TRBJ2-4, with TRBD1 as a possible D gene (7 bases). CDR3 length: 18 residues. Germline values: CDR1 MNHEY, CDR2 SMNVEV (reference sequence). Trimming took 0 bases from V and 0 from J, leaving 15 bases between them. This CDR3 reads CASSLSTSSGGAKNIQYF. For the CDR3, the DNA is TGTGCCAGCAGTTTATCAACTAGCTCAGGGGGAGCCAAAAACATTCAGTACTTC.

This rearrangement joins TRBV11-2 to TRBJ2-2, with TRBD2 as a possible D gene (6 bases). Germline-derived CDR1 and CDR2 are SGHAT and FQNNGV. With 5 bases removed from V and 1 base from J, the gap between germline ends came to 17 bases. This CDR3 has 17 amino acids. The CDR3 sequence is CASSRNWGGMNTGELFF. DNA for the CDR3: TGTGCCAGCAGCCGGAATTGGGGCGGGATGAACACCGGGGAGCTGTTTTTT. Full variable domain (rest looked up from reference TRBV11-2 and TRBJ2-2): EAGVAQSPRYKIIEKRQSVAFWCNPISGHATLYWYQQILGQGPKLLIQFQNNGVVDDSQLPKDRFSAERLKGVDSTLKIQPAKLEDSAVYLCASSRNWGGMNTGELFFGEGSRLTVL.

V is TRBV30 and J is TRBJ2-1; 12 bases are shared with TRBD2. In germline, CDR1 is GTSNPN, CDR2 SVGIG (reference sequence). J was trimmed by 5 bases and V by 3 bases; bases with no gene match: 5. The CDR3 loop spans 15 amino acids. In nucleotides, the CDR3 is TGTGCCTGGAGCCTGCTAGCGGGAGGGAACAATGAGCAGTTCTTC. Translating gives CAWSLLAGGNNEQFF.

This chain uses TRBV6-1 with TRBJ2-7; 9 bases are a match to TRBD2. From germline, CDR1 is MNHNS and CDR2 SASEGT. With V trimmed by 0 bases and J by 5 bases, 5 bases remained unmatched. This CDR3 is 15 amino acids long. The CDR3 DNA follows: TGTGCCAGCAGTGAAGCGGCGGGAGGGCCCGACGAGCAGTACTTC. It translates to CASSEAAGGPDEQYF.

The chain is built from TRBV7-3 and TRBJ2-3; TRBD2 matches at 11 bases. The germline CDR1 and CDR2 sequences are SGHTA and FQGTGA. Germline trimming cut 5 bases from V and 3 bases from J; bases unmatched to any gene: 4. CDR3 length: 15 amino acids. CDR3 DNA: TGTGCCAGCAGCGTTAGCGGGAGGGGGACAGATACGCAGTATTTT. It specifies CASSVSGRGTDTQYF.

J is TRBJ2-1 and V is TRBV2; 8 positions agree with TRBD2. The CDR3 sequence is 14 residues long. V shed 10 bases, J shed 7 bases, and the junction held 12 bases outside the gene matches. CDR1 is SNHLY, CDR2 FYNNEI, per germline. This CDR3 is CAIMMREERNEQFF. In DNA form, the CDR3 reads TGTGCCATCATGATGCGGGAGGAAAGGAATGAGCAGTTCTTC.

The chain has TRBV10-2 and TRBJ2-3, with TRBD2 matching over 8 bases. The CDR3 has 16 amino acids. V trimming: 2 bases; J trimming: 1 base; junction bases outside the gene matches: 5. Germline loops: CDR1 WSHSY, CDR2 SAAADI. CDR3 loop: CASSEGAGAGTDTQYF. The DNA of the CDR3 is TGCGCCAGCAGTGAGGGAGCGGGAGCTGGCACAGATACGCAGTATTTT.

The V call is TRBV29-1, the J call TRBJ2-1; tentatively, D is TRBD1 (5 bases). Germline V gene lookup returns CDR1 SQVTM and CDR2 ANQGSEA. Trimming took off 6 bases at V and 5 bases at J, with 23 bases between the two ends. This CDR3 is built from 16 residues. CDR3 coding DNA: TGCAGCGTGGGATCGTTAGGGGCAGGAGCTAACAATGAGCAGTTCTTC. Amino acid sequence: CSVGSLGAGANNEQFF.

The CDR3 reads CASSIGQGAEAFF. The CDR3 bases are TGTGCCAGTAGTATAGGGCAGGGCGCTGAAGCTTTCTTT. The genes are TRBV19 and TRBJ1-1, with a possible D match to TRBD1 (5 bases). Germline CDR1 is LNHDA and CDR2 is SQIVND (reference sequence). The CDR3 has 13 amino acids. Between the trimmed V and J ends, which lost 1 base and 6 bases, there was a span of 9 bases.

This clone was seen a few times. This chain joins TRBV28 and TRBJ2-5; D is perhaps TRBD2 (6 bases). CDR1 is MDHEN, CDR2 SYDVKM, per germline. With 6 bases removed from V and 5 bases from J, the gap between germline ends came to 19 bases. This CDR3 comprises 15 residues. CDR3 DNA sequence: TGTGCCAGCAGCCGCTTGGGATCGGAGGGCGAGACCCAGTACTTC. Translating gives CASSRLGSEGETQYF. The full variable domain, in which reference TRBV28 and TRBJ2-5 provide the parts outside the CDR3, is DVKVTQSSRYLVKRTGEKVFLECVQDMDHENMFWYRQDPGLGLRLIYFSYDVKMKEKGDIPEGYSVSREKKERFSLILESASTNQTSMYLCASSRLGSEGETQYFGPGTRLLVL.

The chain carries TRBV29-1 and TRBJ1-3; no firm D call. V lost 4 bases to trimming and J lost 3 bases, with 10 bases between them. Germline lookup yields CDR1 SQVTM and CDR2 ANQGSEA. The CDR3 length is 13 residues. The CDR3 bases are TGCAGCGTTGGGTCCGCGGGTGGAAACACCATATATTTT. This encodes CSVGSAGGNTIYF.

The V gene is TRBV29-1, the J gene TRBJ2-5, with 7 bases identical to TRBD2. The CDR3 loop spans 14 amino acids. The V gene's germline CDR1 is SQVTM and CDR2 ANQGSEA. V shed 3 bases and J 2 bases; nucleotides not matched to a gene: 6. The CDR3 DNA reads TGCAGCGTTGACCTTTGGGGGGGTCAAGAGACCCAGTACTTC. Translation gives CSVDLWGGQETQYF.

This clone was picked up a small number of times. The CDR3: CASSGKGGRNYGYTF. CDR3 coding DNA: TGTGCCAGCAGTGGAAAAGGGGGAAGGAACTATGGCTACACCTTC. The V and J genes are TRBV2 and TRBJ1-2; tentatively, D is TRBD1 (6 bases). Per the germline V gene, CDR1 is SNHLY and CDR2 is FYNNEI. V was trimmed by 4 bases and J by 2 bases, leaving 14 bases between them. The CDR3 has 15 amino acids. Full variable domain (remainder filled in from reference TRBV2 and TRBJ1-2): EPEVTQTPSHQVTQMGQEVILRCVPISNHLYFYWYRQILGQKVEFLVSFYNNEISEKSEIFDDQFSVERPDGSNFTLKIRSTKLEDSAMYFCASSGKGGRNYGYTFGSGTRLTVV.

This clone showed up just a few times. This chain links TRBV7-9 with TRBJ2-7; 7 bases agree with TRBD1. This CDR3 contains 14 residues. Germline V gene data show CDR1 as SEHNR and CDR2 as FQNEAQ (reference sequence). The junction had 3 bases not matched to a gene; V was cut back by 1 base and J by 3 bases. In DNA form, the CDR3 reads TGTGCCAGCAGCTTAGGGGGACAGAGCTACGAGCAGTACTTC. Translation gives CASSLGGQSYEQYF.

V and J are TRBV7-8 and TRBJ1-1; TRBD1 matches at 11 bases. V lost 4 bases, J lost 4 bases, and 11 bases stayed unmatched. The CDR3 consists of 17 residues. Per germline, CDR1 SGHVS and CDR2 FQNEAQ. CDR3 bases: TGTGCCAGCAGCTACCAAACCCGGACAGGGGGCTTCACTGAAGCTTTCTTT. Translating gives CASSYQTRTGGFTEAFF.

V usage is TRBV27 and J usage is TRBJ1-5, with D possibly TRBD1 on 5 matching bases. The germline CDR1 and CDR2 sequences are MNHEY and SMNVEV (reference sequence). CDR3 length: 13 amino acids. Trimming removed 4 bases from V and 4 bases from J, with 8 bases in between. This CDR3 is CASSYSGNQPQHF. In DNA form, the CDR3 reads TGTGCCAGCAGTTATTCAGGGAATCAGCCCCAGCATTTT.

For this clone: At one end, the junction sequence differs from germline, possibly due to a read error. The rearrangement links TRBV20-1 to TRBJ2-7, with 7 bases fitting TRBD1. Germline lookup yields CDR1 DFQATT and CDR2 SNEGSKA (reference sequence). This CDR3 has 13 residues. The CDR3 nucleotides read TGCAATGCTAGTGGGACAGCCCTGGGGGAGCAGTACTTC. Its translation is CNASGTALGEQYF.

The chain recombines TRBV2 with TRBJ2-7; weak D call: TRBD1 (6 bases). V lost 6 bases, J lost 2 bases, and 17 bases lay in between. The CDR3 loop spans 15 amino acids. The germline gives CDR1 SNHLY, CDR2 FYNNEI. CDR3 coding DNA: TGTGCCAGCAGAGAGGACAGAGGAAGGACCTACGAGCAGTACTTC. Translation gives CASREDRGRTYEQYF.

The CDR3 sequence is CASSGRGGPADTQYF. In DNA form, the CDR3 reads TGCGCCAGCAGCGGCCGGGGGGGCCCCGCAGATACGCAGTATTTT. V usage is TRBV5-1 and J usage is TRBJ2-3; 8 bases fit TRBD2. V dropped 4 bases and J dropped 4; count of bases not matched to a gene: 8. This CDR3 contains 15 residues. Germline V gene lookup returns CDR1 SGHRS and CDR2 YFSETQ.

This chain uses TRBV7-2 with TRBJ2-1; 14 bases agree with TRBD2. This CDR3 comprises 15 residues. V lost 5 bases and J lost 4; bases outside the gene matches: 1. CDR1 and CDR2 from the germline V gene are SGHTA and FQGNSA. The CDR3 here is CASSRLAGGYNEQFF. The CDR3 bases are TGTGCCAGCAGCAGACTAGCGGGGGGGTACAATGAGCAGTTCTTC.

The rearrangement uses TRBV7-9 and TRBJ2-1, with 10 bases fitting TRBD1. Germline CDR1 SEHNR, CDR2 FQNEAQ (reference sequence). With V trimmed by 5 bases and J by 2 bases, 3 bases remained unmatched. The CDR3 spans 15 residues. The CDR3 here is CASSPGTGAYNEQFF. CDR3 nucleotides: TGTGCCAGCAGCCCCGGGACAGGGGCCTACAATGAGCAGTTCTTC.